The 20 T cell receptor beta chains given below trace back to one sample, sequenced in a study of T-cell memory formation after mild COVID-19. TCRdb reanalysed the 5' RACE reads using MiXCR and keeps one entry per CDR3 protein. This table has about 200,000 distinct CDR3 sequences, over 9.5% appearing once. Sequenced: PBMCs or a T cell subset sorted from them (not recorded which). The receptors derive from a man aged 18-30 years who had mild COVID-19 (a few samples of this study predate the infection). Cell type and time point are not known.

J is TRBJ2-3 and V is TRBV18; D perhaps matches TRBD1 (6 bases). CDR3 length equals 19 residues. V was clipped by 6 bases and J by 4 bases, with 29 bases between them. Per the germline V gene, CDR1 is KGHSH and CDR2 is LQKENI. The CDR3 DNA reads TGTGCCAGCTCCACCAGGAAGAGGACGACGTGGGGGCACGCAGATACGCAGTATTTT. It translates to CASSTRKRTTWGHADTQYF.

This clonotype was seen at least ten times. The chain couples TRBV12-3 or TRBV12-4 to TRBJ2-1, with no clear D. The CDR3 has 14 residues. V lost 4 bases, J lost 10 bases, and 17 bases lay in between. CDR3 protein: CASSSGLVSNEQFF. CDR3 nucleotides: TGTGCCAGCAGTTCGGGCCTAGTATCCAACGAGCAGTTCTTC.

The table lists this clonotype with a few counts. This chain uses TRBV5-5 with TRBJ1-3; D possibly corresponds to TRBD1 (6 bases). V lost 3 bases to trimming and J lost 0 bases, with 10 bases between them. CDR1 is SGHKS and CDR2 is YYEKEE in the germline V gene (reference sequence). The CDR3 is made up of 15 amino acids. CDR3 nucleotide sequence: TGTGCCAGCAGCTGGGGGCAGAACTCTGGAAACACCATATATTTT. Residues: CASSWGQNSGNTIYF.

This clonotype was seen a few times. The rearrangement links TRBV9 to TRBJ1-2; D uncertain. This CDR3 region has 14 residues. CDR1 SGDLS and CDR2 YYNGEE come from the germline V gene. V was clipped by 0 bases and J by 4 bases, with 10 bases between them. The CDR3 protein is CASSVGRGSYGYTF. CDR3 bases: TGTGCCAGCAGCGTAGGACGAGGGTCCTATGGCTACACCTTC.

The sample holds many counts of this clonotype. The gene calls are TRBV7-2 and TRBJ2-1; D gene uncertain. V was trimmed by 6 bases and J by 12 bases, leaving 18 bases between them. Looked up from germline, CDR1 is SGHTA and CDR2 is FQGNSA. The CDR3 spans 13 residues. This CDR3 is CASRKDGSTGQFF. CDR3 coding DNA: TGTGCCAGCAGAAAGGACGGCTCAACGGGGCAGTTCTTC.

The J gene is TRBJ1-6, the V gene TRBV5-1; D is perhaps TRBD1 (5 bases). The CDR3 runs to 15 residues. Germline values: CDR1 SGHRS, CDR2 YFSETQ. The germline V and J ends were trimmed by 4 bases and 5 bases, with 13 bases remaining between them. The CDR3 nucleotides read TGCGCCAGCAGCACCAACCAGGGAAATAATTCACCCCTCCACTTT. This sequence encodes CASSTNQGNNSPLHF.

This chain joins TRBV5-1 and TRBJ2-2; D is perhaps TRBD2 (6 bases). CDR3 length: 16 amino acids. The V gene lost 2 bases and the J gene lost 4 bases, with 15 bases spanning the gap. Germline lookup yields CDR1 SGHRS and CDR2 YFSETQ. The CDR3 here is CASSFPGGLVTGELFF. CDR3 nucleotide sequence: TGCGCCAGCAGCTTCCCTGGAGGGCTGGTCACCGGGGAGCTGTTTTTT.

This clonotype came up a few times. The CDR3 DNA reads TGTGCCAGCAGTTCAGGACAGGGAGGGAAGGGGGAGACCCAGTACTTC. Translated: CASSSGQGGKGETQYF. This rearrangement joins TRBV5-4 to TRBJ2-5, with a possible D match to TRBD1 (8 bases). Per the germline V gene, CDR1 is SGHNT and CDR2 is YYREEE (reference sequence). Trimming left V 5 bases short and J 5 bases short, with 22 bases between. The CDR3 has 16 amino acids.

The J gene is TRBJ2-3, the V gene TRBV18; 8 bases match TRBD2. The CDR3 consists of 15 residues. With 2 bases clipped from V and 2 bases from J, the junction kept 3 bases outside the gene matches. Per germline, CDR1 KGHSH and CDR2 LQKENI. The CDR3 region is CASSPALAVTDTQYF. The CDR3 bases are TGTGCCAGCTCACCAGCACTAGCGGTCACAGATACGCAGTATTTT. Variable domain in full (rest from reference TRBV18 and TRBJ2-3): NAGVMQNPRHLVRRRGQEARLRCSPMKGHSHVYWYRQLPEEGLKFMVYLQKENIIDESGMPKERFSAEFPKEGPSILRIQQVVRGDSAAYFCASSPALAVTDTQYFGPGTRLTVL.

For this clonotype: The limits of the CDR3 on the DNA are not certain, so only TCRdb's listed CDR3 is given. This chain connects TRBV7-5 to TRBJ1-1. TRBV7-5 is shown as a pseudogene. The CDR3 region is 16 residues in length, termini included. The CDR3 protein is CISVPEARDMNTEAFF.

Many counts were recorded for this clonotype. V usage is TRBV5-1 and J usage is TRBJ1-6, with D perhaps TRBD1 (6 bases). The germline V gene has CDR1 SGHRS and CDR2 YFSETQ. CDR3 length: 16 residues. V was trimmed by 3 bases and J by 5 bases, leaving 15 bases between them. This CDR3 is CASSSDQGSDNSPLHF. The CDR3 DNA follows: TGCGCCAGCAGCTCCGATCAGGGGTCGGATAATTCACCCCTCCACTTT.

The genes are TRBV30 and TRBJ1-1; possibly TRBD1 for D (5 bases). Germline V gene sequence: CDR1 GTSNPN, CDR2 SVGIG (reference sequence). The V end lost 4 bases, the J end lost 5 bases, and 11 bases lay between the germline ends. The CDR3 spans 12 residues. The CDR3 nucleotides read TGTGCCTGGACCCCCCGGGGGACTGAAGCTTTCTTT. Its translation is CAWTPRGTEAFF.

The rearrangement uses TRBV11-2 and TRBJ1-2; a possible D gene is TRBD1 (5 bases). This CDR3 comprises 13 residues. The germline V and J ends were trimmed by 6 bases and 2 bases, with 10 bases remaining between them. CDR1 is SGHAT and CDR2 is FQNNGV in the germline V gene. In DNA form, the CDR3 reads TGTGCCAGCAGGGGGCCCGGAAACTATGGCTACACCTTC. Amino acids: CASRGPGNYGYTF.

This clonotype was counted a few times. The rearrangement links TRBV19 to TRBJ2-1; 7 bases map to TRBD1. The CDR3 is made up of 15 amino acids. The V gene's germline CDR1 is LNHDA and CDR2 SQIVND (reference sequence). With V trimmed by 6 bases and J by 2 bases, 7 bases remained unmatched. As DNA, the CDR3 is TGTGCCAGTAGCGGTCCCGGGACAGCCTACAATGAGCAGTTCTTC. Translating gives CASSGPGTAYNEQFF.

V and J are TRBV6-5 and TRBJ2-5; either TRBD1 or TRBD2 may supply D (6 bases each). The V gene's germline CDR1 is MNHEY and CDR2 SVGAGI. The germline V and J ends were trimmed by 6 bases and 4 bases, with 21 bases remaining between them. The CDR3 totals 16 residues. CDR3 amino acids: CASSRGGTLQGETQYF. The CDR3 DNA reads as TGTGCCAGCAGCCGAGGAGGGACACTACAGGGAGAGACCCAGTACTTC.

At least ten counts were recorded for this clonotype. The rearrangement uses TRBV20-1 and TRBJ2-6; TRBD1 or TRBD2 may be the D gene (5 bases each). Per the germline V gene, CDR1 is DFQATT and CDR2 is SNEGSKA (reference sequence). This CDR3 has 17 residues. With 6 bases removed from V and 0 bases from J, the gap between germline ends came to 18 bases. CDR3 region: CSATGTVLSSGANVLTF. The DNA for the CDR3 is TGCAGTGCGACCGGGACGGTCCTTAGCTCTGGGGCCAACGTCCTGACTTTC.

Many counts were recorded for this clonotype. V gene TRBV4-3 combines with J gene TRBJ2-3; D not certain. Germline CDR1 is LGHNA and CDR2 is YSLEER. Trimming left V 0 bases short and J 6 bases short, with 13 bases between. The CDR3 runs to 15 residues. CDR3 region: CASSQDQFSPDTQYF. DNA for the CDR3: TGCGCCAGCAGCCAAGATCAGTTCTCGCCTGATACGCAGTATTTT.

The CDR3 sequence is CASTPSQGAYETQYF. In nucleotides, the CDR3 is TGTGCCAGCACCCCTTCACAGGGGGCGTATGAGACCCAGTACTTC. The chain carries TRBV27 and TRBJ2-5, with 9 nucleotides matching TRBD1. CDR1 is MNHEY and CDR2 is SMNVEV in the germline V gene (reference sequence). The CDR3 sequence is 15 residues long. Trimming cost V 7 bases and J 5 bases; bases outside gene matches: 11.

V gene TRBV4-3 combines with J gene TRBJ1-4; D not certain. Germline lookup yields CDR1 LGHNA and CDR2 YSLEER. Deletions cut 1 base from V and 4 bases from J, with 10 bases between. This CDR3 has 15 residues. The CDR3 loop reads CASSQGRIFNEKLFF. Here the CDR3 DNA reads TGCGCCAGCAGCCAAGGACGAATATTTAATGAAAAACTGTTTTTT.

This clonotype has a handful of counts. The chain links TRBV29-1 to TRBJ2-3; TRBD2 matches at 11 bases. Trimming took 4 bases from V and 5 from J; bases not matched to a gene: 8. Germline assignment: CDR1 SQVTM and CDR2 ANQGSEA. The CDR3 length is 15 residues. CDR3 sequence (DNA): TGCAGCGTTGCATCAACTAGCGGGGGTGGAGATACGCAGTATTTT. Its translation is CSVASTSGGGDTQYF.